The 25 T cell receptor beta chains given below trace back to one sample, sequenced in a study of human T cells and chemical hapten exposure (dated by TCRdb to 2020 to 2023). The sample's time point label, decoded: patch test 1, 2 weeks after DPC sensitization. Explained via the paper, the treatment or condition label denotes: therapeutic diphenylcyclopropenone sensitization with weekly scalp DPC. The library was built by means of RACE. Sequencing relied on a NextSeq 500. Through fastp at Q25 and MiXCR, TCRdb rebuilt clones from the public reads, retaining in-frame beta chains. Every entry covers one CDR3 protein and lists the most common genes and DNA from its rows. Counted in this sample were fewer than 130,000 distinct CDR3 sequences; approximately 10% of them appeared once. Of the sample, 3.5% falls within the top ten clones. The sequences come from whole blood, collected in connection with sensitization to the hapten diphenylcyclopropenone (DPC). Every receptor here comes from a woman aged 40 to 55 with alopecia areata. Some clones in this sample may be carry-over from other donors' samples.

This clonotype occurred many times. The V gene is TRBV6-2 or TRBV6-3, the J gene TRBJ2-6, with a weak D call TRBD1 (5 bases). The CDR3 length is 18 residues. Germline CDR1 MNHEY, CDR2 SVGEGT. Trimming took off 2 bases at V and 3 bases at J, with 17 bases between the two ends. CDR3 DNA: TGTGCCAGCAGTTACATAGACAGTCGAAGGATTGGGGCCAACGTCCTGACTTTC. Its protein product is CASSYIDSRRIGANVLTF.

In this sample, this clonotype turned up many times. The chain has TRBV4-3 and TRBJ1-1, with D hard to call. V lost 1 base to trimming and J lost 4 bases, with 10 bases between them. This CDR3 has 14 residues. Germline CDR1 LGHNA, CDR2 YSLEER. The CDR3 sequence is CASSQGASGTEAFF. Here the CDR3 DNA reads TGCGCCAGCAGCCAAGGGGCAAGTGGCACTGAAGCTTTCTTT.

This clonotype was recorded many times. The V gene is TRBV6-2 or TRBV6-3, the J gene TRBJ2-1; the match to TRBD2 covers 8 bases. CDR1 is MNHEY, CDR2 SVGEGT, per germline. With 0 bases clipped from V and 0 bases from J, the junction kept 10 bases outside the gene matches. This CDR3 is 19 amino acids long. CDR3 nucleotides: TGTGCCAGCAGTTACTCGGCTAGCGGGTCCACCAGCTCCTACAATGAGCAGTTCTTC. Protein: CASSYSASGSTSSYNEQFF.

This clonotype was counted ten times or more. This chain connects TRBV20-1 to TRBJ2-5; either TRBD1 or TRBD2 may fit D (5 bases each). The CDR3 is made up of 15 amino acids. V was shortened by 6 bases and J by 0 bases, with 17 bases between the two germline ends. CDR1 is DFQATT, CDR2 SNEGSKA, per germline (reference sequence). Written as DNA, the CDR3 is TGCAGTGCAGAGGGACGGAACCTGTACCAAGAGACCCAGTACTTC. Translation gives CSAEGRNLYQETQYF.

This clonotype was observed a handful of times. The rearrangement links TRBV6-1 to TRBJ2-2; perhaps TRBD1 as D (5 bases). Germline CDR1 reads MNHNS; CDR2 reads SASEGT. The CDR3 spans 17 residues. The germline V and J ends were trimmed by 5 bases and 0 bases, with 16 bases remaining between them. In DNA form, the CDR3 reads TGTGCCAGCAGTCTAGACAGTTACCAGACGAACACCGGGGAGCTGTTTTTT. Translating gives CASSLDSYQTNTGELFF.

This clonotype came up a few times. The rearrangement uses TRBV20-1 and TRBJ2-1; D is possibly TRBD2 (7 bases). Germline CDR1 and CDR2: DFQATT and SNEGSKA (reference sequence). The CDR3 is made up of 11 amino acids. V lost 5 bases to trimming and J lost 9 bases, with 11 bases between them. In DNA, the CDR3 is TGCAGTGCTCCTAGGGGGGGTGAGCAGTTCTTC. Protein: CSAPRGGEQFF.

This clonotype was counted at least ten times. The V and J genes are TRBV12-3 or TRBV12-4 and TRBJ1-2, with 8 bases that match TRBD1. The V and J ends lost 1 base and 2 bases, in that order; junction bases with no gene match: 12. CDR3 length: 18 residues. This chain's CDR3 is CASSLDYLRAGGNYGYTF. CDR3 DNA sequence: TGTGCCAGCAGTTTAGATTATCTGCGGGCAGGGGGCAACTATGGCTACACCTTC.

This clonotype was detected many times. The CDR3 DNA reads as TGTGCCAGCAGCTCCCGGGACGGAGTATCCTACGAGCAGTACTTC. It encodes CASSSRDGVSYEQYF. The chain carries TRBV7-2 and TRBJ2-7; D might be TRBD1 or TRBD2, each matching 5 bases. Germline V gene sequence: CDR1 SGHTA, CDR2 FQGNSA. V lost 4 bases, J lost 1 base, and 14 bases lay in between. The CDR3 runs 15 residues. The whole variable domain, remainder taken from reference TRBV7-2 and TRBJ2-7, is GAGVSQSPSNKVTEKGKDVELRCDPISGHTALYWYRQSLGQGLEFLIYFQGNSAPDKSGLPSDRFSAERTGGSVSTLTIQRTQQEDSAVYLCASSSRDGVSYEQYFGPGTRLTVT.

This clonotype has more than one count but fewer than ten. This chain links TRBV23-1 with TRBJ2-7; the match to TRBD1 covers 10 bases. TRBV23-1 is placed among ORFs of uncertain function. The CDR3 runs 17 residues. Trimming at V came to 0 bases and at J to 2 bases, leaving 7 bases not matched to a gene. The chain's CDR3 is CASSQSRGTGATYEQYF. CDR3 bases: TGCGCCAGCAGTCAATCGAGAGGGACAGGGGCGACCTACGAGCAGTACTTC.

This clonotype was seen a handful of times. The rearrangement joins TRBV28 to TRBJ2-7, with D tentatively TRBD1 (6 bases). Germline CDR1 MDHEN, CDR2 SYDVKM. This CDR3 region has 15 residues. The V end lost 6 bases, the J end lost 2 bases, and 17 bases lay between the germline ends. The CDR3 DNA sequence: TGTGCCAGCAGCCTAGACAGGACGAGAGCCTACGAGCAGTACTTC. This encodes CASSLDRTRAYEQYF.

This clonotype was picked up many times. This chain uses TRBV3-1 with TRBJ2-6, with unresolved D. Germline V CDR1 and CDR2: LGHDT, YNNKEL (reference sequence). The ends were cut back, 2 bases at V and 0 bases at J, with 8 bases in the middle. The CDR3 loop spans 16 amino acids. The CDR3 bases are TGTGCCAGCAGCCAACAAGCCGGCTCTGGGGCCAACGTCCTGACTTTC. Residues: CASSQQAGSGANVLTF.

The rearrangement uses TRBV12-5 and TRBJ2-3, with D possibly being TRBD2 (6 bases). In germline, CDR1 is LGHNT, CDR2 FRNRAP. The CDR3 runs to 16 residues. Trimming cost V 4 bases and J 1 base, with 15 bases left between them. The DNA for the CDR3 is TGTGCTAGTGGTTCCCCGCGAGGGGAGGGCACAGATACGCAGTATTTT. Amino acids: CASGSPRGEGTDTQYF. Filled out from reference TRBV12-5 and TRBJ2-3, the complete variable domain reads DARVTQTPRHKVTEMGQEVTMRCQPILGHNTVFWYRQTMMQGLELLAYFRNRAPLDDSGMPKDRFSAEMPDATLATLKIQPSEPRDSAVYFCASGSPRGEGTDTQYFGPGTRLTVL.

This clonotype was counted ten times or more. The genes are TRBV5-4 and TRBJ2-1, with a tentative D call TRBD1 (5 bases). Germline V gene sequence: CDR1 SGHNT, CDR2 YYREEE (reference sequence). The CDR3 is made up of 14 amino acids. Trimming took off 0 bases at V and 4 bases at J, with 8 bases between the two ends. CDR3 protein: CASSLERQYNEQFF. The DNA of the CDR3 is TGTGCCAGCAGCTTGGAAAGACAGTACAATGAGCAGTTCTTC. Full variable domain (missing parts from reference TRBV5-4 and TRBJ2-1): ETGVTQSPTHLIKTRGQQVTLRCSSQSGHNTVSWYQQALGQGPQFIFQYYREEENGRGNFPPRFSGLQFPNYSSELNVNALELDDSALYLCASSLERQYNEQFFGPGTRLTVL.

A few counts support this clonotype. The junction does not match germline at one end; this may be a read error. The chain carries TRBV5-4 and TRBJ1-1; 7 bases agree with TRBD1. The CDR3 sequence is 15 residues long. Per germline, CDR1 SGHNT and CDR2 YYREEE (reference sequence). CDR3 in amino acids: CASSYPTGQSTEVFF. CDR3 in DNA: TGTGCCAGCAGCTACCCGACAGGGCAATCAACTGAAGTTTTCTTT.

DNA of the CDR3: TGCAGCGTTGTCCGTGGGAATGAGCAGTTCTTC. The encoded protein is CSVVRGNEQFF. V is TRBV29-1 and J is TRBJ2-1; D gene uncertain. CDR3 length equals 11 residues. Trimming took off 4 bases at V and 7 bases at J, with 8 bases between the two ends. Germline V lookup: CDR1 SQVTM, CDR2 ANQGSEA.

The chain uses TRBV7-2 and TRBJ1-2, with D perhaps matching TRBD1 (5 bases). Between the trimmed V and J ends, which lost 1 base and 7 bases, there was a span of 13 bases. CDR1 is SGHTA, CDR2 FQGNSA, per germline. The CDR3 extends over 14 amino acids. The CDR3: CASSLVGREVGYTF. In DNA, the CDR3 is TGTGCCAGCAGCTTAGTCGGCAGGGAGGTTGGCTACACCTTC.

This clonotype was found many times. This rearrangement joins TRBV28 to TRBJ1-5; no reliable D call. Germline CDR1 and CDR2: MDHEN and SYDVKM. This CDR3 spans 12 amino acids. V gave up 7 bases and J gave up 0 bases, with 4 bases separating them. For the CDR3, the DNA is TGTGCCAGCACGTATAGCAATCAGCCCCAGCATTTT. It is translated as CASTYSNQPQHF. The variable domain in full, completed from reference TRBV28 and TRBJ1-5, reads DVKVTQSSRYLVKRTGEKVFLECVQDMDHENMFWYRQDPGLGLRLIYFSYDVKMKEKGDIPEGYSVSREKKERFSLILESASTNQTSMYLCASTYSNQPQHFGDGTRLSIL.

This clonotype was seen at least ten times. The rearrangement joins TRBV6-2 or TRBV6-3 to TRBJ2-6; D not certain. Trimming left V 6 bases short and J 2 bases short, with 17 bases between. This CDR3 has 17 amino acids. Germline V gene lookup returns CDR1 MNHEY and CDR2 SVGEGT. Here the CDR3 reads CASSPLDWVPGANVLTF. The CDR3 nucleotides are TGTGCCAGCAGCCCACTTGATTGGGTGCCTGGGGCCAACGTCCTGACTTTC.

This clonotype was found many times. The J gene is TRBJ1-4, the V gene TRBV13; 8 nucleotides line up with TRBD1. The CDR3 has 17 amino acids. V trimming: 2 bases; J trimming: 3 bases; junction bases outside the gene matches: 8. CDR1 and CDR2 from the germline V gene are PRHDT and FYEKMQ (reference sequence). The CDR3 is CASSLWTGRVANEKLFF. As DNA, the CDR3 is TGTGCCAGCAGCTTATGGACAGGGCGGGTGGCTAATGAAAAACTGTTTTTT.

Only a few counts were recorded for this clonotype. Here the CDR3 DNA reads TGTGCCAGCAGACCCGACAGGCCCCCCAACGAGCAGTACTTC. Its translation is CASRPDRPPNEQYF. This chain joins TRBV12-3 or TRBV12-4 and TRBJ2-7, with D maybe TRBD1 (6 bases). The CDR3 contains 14 residues. The ends were cut back, 6 bases at V and 5 bases at J, with 17 bases in the middle.

The CDR3 DNA reads TGTGCCATCAGTGAGCCTAGCGGGGGGCATTACAATGAGCAGTTCTTC. Its translation: CAISEPSGGHYNEQFF. The chain uses TRBV10-3 and TRBJ2-1; 11 bases are a match to TRBD2. Looked up from germline, CDR1 is ENHRY and CDR2 is SYGVKD. The CDR3 covers 16 residues. With 2 bases clipped from V and 4 bases from J, the junction kept 4 bases outside the gene matches.

Only a few counts were recorded for this clonotype. The rearrangement joins TRBV9 to TRBJ2-5; TRBD2 aligns across 9 bases. Germline loops: CDR1 SGDLS, CDR2 YYNGEE. The junction had 9 bases not matched to a gene; V was cut back by 4 bases and J by 2 bases. The CDR3 runs 16 residues. The CDR3 loop reads CASSPREAGGQETQYF. The DNA for the CDR3 is TGTGCCAGCAGCCCGCGGGAGGCGGGGGGGCAAGAGACCCAGTACTTC.

V gene TRBV24-1 combines with J gene TRBJ1-5; D possibly corresponds to TRBD1 (5 bases). CDR1 and CDR2 from the germline V gene are KGHDR and SFDVKD. Between the trimmed V and J ends, which lost 8 bases and 6 bases, there was a span of 13 bases. The CDR3 contains 13 residues. The CDR3 bases are TGTGCCACCATGGCCCAGGGAGGTCAGCCCCAGCATTTT. This encodes CATMAQGGQPQHF.

At least ten counts were recorded for this clonotype. V usage is TRBV5-1 and J usage is TRBJ1-5; D remains unclear. Germline V lookup: CDR1 SGHRS, CDR2 YFSETQ. The germline V and J ends were trimmed by 0 bases and 0 bases, with 7 bases remaining between them. The CDR3 contains 15 residues. In nucleotides, the CDR3 is TGCGCCAGCAGCTTGGGAGAGAATAGCAATCAGCCCCAGCATTTT. Its translation: CASSLGENSNQPQHF.

This clonotype has more than one count but fewer than ten. The chain uses TRBV7-9 and TRBJ1-2; 8 positions agree with TRBD1. CDR1 and CDR2 (germline): SEHNR, FQNEAQ (reference sequence). The V and J ends lost 1 base and 4 bases, in that order; junction bases with no gene match: 23. This CDR3 has 21 residues. CDR3 sequence reads: CASSLETKGGQGKKRSYGYTF. CDR3 DNA sequence: TGTGCCAGCAGCTTAGAAACAAAGGGTGGACAGGGCAAGAAGAGATCCTATGGCTACACCTTC.